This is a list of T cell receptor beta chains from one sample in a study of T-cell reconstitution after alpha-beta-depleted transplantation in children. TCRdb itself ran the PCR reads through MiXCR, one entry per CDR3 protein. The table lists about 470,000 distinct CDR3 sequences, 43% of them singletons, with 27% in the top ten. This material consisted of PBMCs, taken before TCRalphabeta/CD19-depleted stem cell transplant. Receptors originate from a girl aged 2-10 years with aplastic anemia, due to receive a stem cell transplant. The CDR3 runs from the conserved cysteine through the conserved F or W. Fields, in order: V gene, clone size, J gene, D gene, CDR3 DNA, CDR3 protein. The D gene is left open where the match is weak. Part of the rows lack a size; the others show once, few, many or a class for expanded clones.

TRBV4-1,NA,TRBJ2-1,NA,TGCGCCAGCAGCCATGGCGGACTCTACAATGAGCAGTTCTTC,CASSHGGLYNEQFF
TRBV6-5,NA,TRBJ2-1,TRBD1,TGTGCCAGCAGTTTGACAGGGCCCAGGATGAATGAGCAGTTCTTC,CASSLTGPRMNEQFF
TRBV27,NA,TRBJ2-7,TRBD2,TGTGCCAGCAAGAGTAGCGGGATGTCCTACGAGCAGTACTTC,CASKSSGMSYEQYF
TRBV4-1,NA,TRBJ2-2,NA,TGCGCCAGCAGCCAAAATGACGGGATAGGGCCCGGGGAGCTGTTTTTT,CASSQNDGIGPGELFF
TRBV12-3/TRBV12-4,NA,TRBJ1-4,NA,TGTGCCAGCACCCCCGGGGGGCTTACTAATGAAAAACTGTTTTTT,CASTPGGLTNEKLFF
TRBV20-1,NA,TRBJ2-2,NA,TGCAGTGCTTCCCCCACAGCGAACACCGGGGAGCTGTTTTTT,CSASPTANTGELFF
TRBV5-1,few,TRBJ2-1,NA,TGCGCCAGCAGCTTGGCCGGCAGGGATCATATTGATGAGCAGTTCTTC,CASSLAGRDHIDEQFF
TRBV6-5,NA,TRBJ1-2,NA,TGTGCCAGCAGTTACACGGGGGTCGAGTCCATAAATGGCTACACCTTC,CASSYTGVESINGYTF
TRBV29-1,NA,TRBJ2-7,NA,TGCAGCGTTGAAGAACAGGGAAAGGTCTACGAGCAGTACTTC,CSVEEQGKVYEQYF
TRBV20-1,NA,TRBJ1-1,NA,TGCAGTGCTAGCGCCTCCCCAAGTAACACTGAAGCTTTCTTT,CSASASPSNTEAFF
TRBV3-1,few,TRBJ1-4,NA,TGTGCCAGCAGCCAAGACCTTGTTTGTAGGGAGAATAATGAAAAACTGTTTTTT,CASSQDLVCRENNEKLFF
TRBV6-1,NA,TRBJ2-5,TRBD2,TGTGCCAGCACCGGGACTAGCGTTGAAGAGACCCAGTACTTC,CASTGTSVEETQYF
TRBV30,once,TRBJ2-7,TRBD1,TGTGCCTGGAGTCCGGGACAGAACTACGAGCAGTACTTC,CAWSPGQNYEQYF
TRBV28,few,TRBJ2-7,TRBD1,TGTGCCAGCAGTCCGGGACAGGCGTCCTACGAGCAGTACTTC,CASSPGQASYEQYF
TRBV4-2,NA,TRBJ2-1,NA,TGTGCCAGCAGCCCTCAACCTGGGGGCATCTCCTACAATGAGCAGTTCTTC,CASSPQPGGISYNEQFF
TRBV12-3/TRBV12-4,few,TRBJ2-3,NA,TGTGCCAGCAGTTCGGGGGCGGGCACAGATACGCAGTATTTT,CASSSGAGTDTQYF
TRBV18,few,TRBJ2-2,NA,TGTGCCAGCTCACCGGAGGGGGAGCTGTTTTTT,CASSPEGELFF
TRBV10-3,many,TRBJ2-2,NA,TGTGCCATCATGAAAGGGGACACCCTCACCGGGGAGCTGTTTTTT,CAIMKGDTLTGELFF
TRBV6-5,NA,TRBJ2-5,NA,TGTGCCAGCAGTTACTCACGGGCCCAAGAGACCCAGTACTTC,CASSYSRAQETQYF
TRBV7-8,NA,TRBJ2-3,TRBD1,TGTGCCAGCAGCTTAGGCCCGGGACAGGCGAACACAGATACGCAGTATTTT,CASSLGPGQANTDTQYF
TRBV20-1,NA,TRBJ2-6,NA,TGCAGTGCTAGAGATGGGAAGGGGGCCAACGTCCTGACTTTC,CSARDGKGANVLTF
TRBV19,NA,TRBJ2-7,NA,TGTGCCAGTAGTAGGGACACACACTACGAGCAGTACTTC,CASSRDTHYEQYF
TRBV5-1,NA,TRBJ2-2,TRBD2,TGCGCCAGCAGCATCATTAGCGGGAGGGAGCTGTTTTTT,CASSIISGRELFF
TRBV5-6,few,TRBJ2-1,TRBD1,TGTGCCAGCAGCTTCCGACAGGGCTGGCGCAATGAGCAGTTCTTC,CASSFRQGWRNEQFF
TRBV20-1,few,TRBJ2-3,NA,TGCAGTGCTAGAGATCTGGGCGGGATGAAAGATACGCAGTATTTT,CSARDLGGMKDTQYF
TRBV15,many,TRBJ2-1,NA,TGTGCCACCAGCAGAAACCGGGGACGAGGGAATGAGCAGTTCTTC,CATSRNRGRGNEQFF
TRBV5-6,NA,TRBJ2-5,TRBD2,TGTGCCAGCAGCTTTGGGACTAGCGGGAAGGAGACCCAGTACTTC,CASSFGTSGKETQYF
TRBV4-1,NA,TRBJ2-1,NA,TGCGCCAGCAGCCAAGCCGGACGGGCCACCTACAATGAGCAGTTCTTC,CASSQAGRATYNEQFF
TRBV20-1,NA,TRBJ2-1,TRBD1,TGCAGTGCTAAGGGGGTCCGAGGGGGCAATAATGAGCAGTTCTTC,CSAKGVRGGNNEQFF
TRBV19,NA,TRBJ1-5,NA,TGTGCCAGTAGTATACAAAATAGCAATCAGCCCCAGCATTTT,CASSIQNSNQPQHF
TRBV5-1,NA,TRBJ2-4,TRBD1,TGCGCCAGCAGCCGTGTGACAGGGGGGGCCAAAAACATTCAGTACTTC,CASSRVTGGAKNIQYF
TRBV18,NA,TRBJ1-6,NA,TGTGCCAGCTCACAACAGGGAGGCTATAATTCACCCCTCCACTTT,CASSQQGGYNSPLHF
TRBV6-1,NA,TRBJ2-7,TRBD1,TGTGCCAGCAGTACAAACAGGGGGGCGTCCGAGCAGTACTTC,CASSTNRGASEQYF
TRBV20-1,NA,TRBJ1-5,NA,TGCAGTGCTATTGGGCAGGGTGCGTTTGGCAATCAGCCCCAGCATTTT,CSAIGQGAFGNQPQHF
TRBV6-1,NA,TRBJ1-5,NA,TGTGCCAGCGGGACCTGGGAGCAGCCCCAGCATTTT,CASGTWEQPQHF
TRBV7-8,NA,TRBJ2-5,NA,TGTGCCAGCAGCTCCCCGGGTTTTATGGGACAAGAGACCCAGTACTTC,CASSSPGFMGQETQYF
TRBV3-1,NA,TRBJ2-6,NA,TGTGCCAGCAGCCCGGGACGTCCCTCTGGGGCCAACGTCCTGACTTTC,CASSPGRPSGANVLTF
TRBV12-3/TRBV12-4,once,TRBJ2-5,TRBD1,TGTGCCAGCAGTTCCCTCGGACAGGTCCGAGAGACCCAGTACTTC,CASSSLGQVRETQYF
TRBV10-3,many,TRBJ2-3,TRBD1,TGTGCCATCAGTCTGCAGGGGGCAGATACGCAGTATTTT,CAISLQGADTQYF
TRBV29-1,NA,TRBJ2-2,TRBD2,TGCAGCGTCGCCGGGACTAGCGGGAGATTTAGCGGGGAGCTGTTTTTT,CSVAGTSGRFSGELFF
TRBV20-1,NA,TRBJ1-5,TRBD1,TGCAGTGCTATCCTAGGGGGCTACAATCAGCCCCAGCATTTT,CSAILGGYNQPQHF
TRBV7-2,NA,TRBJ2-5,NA,TGTGCCAGCAGCTTAGCGACGGGTCGGCAAGAGACCCAGTACTTC,CASSLATGRQETQYF
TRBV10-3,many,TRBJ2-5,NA,TGTGCCATCAGTGAAGCCGGGTACCAAGAGACCCAGTACTTC,CAISEAGYQETQYF
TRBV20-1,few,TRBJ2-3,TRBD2,TGCAGTGCTAGTCCCAGCGGGGGGGCGGATACGCAGTATTTT,CSASPSGGADTQYF
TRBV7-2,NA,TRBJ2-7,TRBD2,TGTGCCAGCAGCTTAACGCTAGCGGGGGTTACCTACGAGCAGTACTTC,CASSLTLAGVTYEQYF
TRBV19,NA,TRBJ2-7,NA,TGTGCCAGTGCAAGGACGTCCAGCTCCTACGAGCAGTACTTC,CASARTSSSYEQYF
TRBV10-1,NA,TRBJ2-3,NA,TGCGCCAGCAGTGGGCTGACAGAAACTACGCAGTATTTT,CASSGLTETTQYF